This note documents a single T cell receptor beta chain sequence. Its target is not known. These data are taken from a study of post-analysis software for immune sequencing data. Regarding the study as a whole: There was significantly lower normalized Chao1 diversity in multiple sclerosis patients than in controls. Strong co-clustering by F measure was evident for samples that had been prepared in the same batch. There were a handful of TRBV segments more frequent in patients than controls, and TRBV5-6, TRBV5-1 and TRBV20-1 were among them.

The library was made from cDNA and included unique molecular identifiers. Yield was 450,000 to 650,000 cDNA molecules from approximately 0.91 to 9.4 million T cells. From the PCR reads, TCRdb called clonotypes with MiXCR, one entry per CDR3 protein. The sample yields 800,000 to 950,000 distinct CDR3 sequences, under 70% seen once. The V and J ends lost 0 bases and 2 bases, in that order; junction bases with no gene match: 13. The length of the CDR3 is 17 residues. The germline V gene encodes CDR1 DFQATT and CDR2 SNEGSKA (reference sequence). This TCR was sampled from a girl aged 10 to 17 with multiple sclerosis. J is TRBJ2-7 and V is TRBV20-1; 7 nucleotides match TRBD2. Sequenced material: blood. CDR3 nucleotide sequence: TGCAGTGCTAGAGATTGGCGCGGGAGCCCCGCAACCTACGAGCAGTACTTC. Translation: CSARDWRGSPATYEQYF.